This entry is about one T cell receptor (beta chain). The antigen is unknown. These data originate in a study of T cell responses to AZD1222 COVID-19 vaccine. Study observations and caveats: Vaccine-related CD4 TCRs covered spike, predominating at 160-218 and 743-854. Scientists sampled the repertoires only once the peak T cell response had passed. Donors were chiefly white British, with a greater number of females, and clonal diversity was perhaps underestimated.

TCRdb's table, derived via immunoSEQ multiplex PCR, lists solely in-frame clones and lacks some. The repertoire includes 150,000 to 200,000 clones, 90% to 95% of them detected once, and about 0.6% sits in the top ten. The receptor was derived from an adult in good health. Sequenced here: peripheral blood, sampled on day 0 of AZD1222 vaccination.

The CDR3 is CSASGRDSLYEQYF. In nucleotides, the CDR3 is TGCAGCGCCAGCGGTCGGGACAGTCTCTACGAGCAGTACTTC. This sequence joins TRBV29-1 and TRBJ2-7; TRBD1 agrees at 7 bases. V trimming: 7 bases; J trimming: 3 bases; junction bases outside the gene matches: 12. This CDR3 region has 14 residues. The germline V gene has CDR1 SQVTM and CDR2 ANQGSEA.